The 13 T cell receptor beta chains presented below share a single source sample, sequenced in a study of T cell responses to AZD1222 COVID-19 vaccine. This table comes from immunoSEQ multiplex PCR, and its TCRdb copy is limited to in-frame clones, with some not included. The sample has around 140,000 clones; approximately 85% are singletons. The sequencing here drew on peripheral blood, taken 28 days after the second dose of the MenACWY control vaccine. The receptors were sampled from an adult who received the MenACWY meningococcal vaccine as a control.

V usage is TRBV11-3 and J usage is TRBJ1-1; perhaps TRBD1 as D (5 bases). There are 15 residues in the CDR3. Germline CDR1 is SGHNT and CDR2 is YENEEA. V was pared by 4 bases and J by 0 bases, with 12 bases between. DNA of the CDR3: TGTGCCAGCAGCTCCTGGACGGGACTGAACACTGAAGCTTTCTTT. It specifies CASSSWTGLNTEAFF.

The V gene is TRBV11-2, the J gene TRBJ2-7; D unresolved. Germline loops: CDR1 SGHAT, CDR2 FQNNGV. CDR3 length equals 14 residues. Trimming cost V 4 bases and J 0 bases, with 10 bases left between them. DNA for the CDR3: TGTGCCAGCAGCTCACTCAAGTTCTCCTACGAGCAGTACTTC. Translation gives CASSSLKFSYEQYF.

The chain joins TRBV9 to TRBJ1-2; D is uncertain. Germline CDR1 reads SGDLS; CDR2 reads YYNGEE. Between the trimmed V and J ends, which lost 5 bases and 7 bases, there was a span of 12 bases. The length of the CDR3 is 12 residues. This chain's CDR3 is CASSIPPAGYTF. DNA of the CDR3: TGTGCCAGCAGTATACCCCCGGCTGGCTACACCTTC.

This clone appeared a few times. The chain uses TRBV6-2 or TRBV6-3 and TRBJ2-3; 13 bases agree with TRBD2. With 2 bases clipped from V and 4 bases from J, the junction kept 0 bases outside the gene matches. This CDR3 has 15 residues. CDR1 is MNHEY, CDR2 SVGEGT, per germline. This chain's CDR3 is CASSYTSGGADTQYF. CDR3 sequence (DNA): TGTGCCAGCAGTTACACTAGCGGGGGGGCAGATACGCAGTATTTT.

V is TRBV6-5 and J is TRBJ2-7; D is ambiguous. V lost 0 bases and J 0 bases, leaving 3 bases between the germline ends. There are 13 residues in the CDR3. CDR1 is MNHEY and CDR2 is SVGAGI in the germline V gene. The CDR3 is CASSYSSSYEQYF. In DNA form, the CDR3 reads TGTGCCAGCAGTTACTCCAGCTCCTACGAGCAGTACTTC.

CDR3 DNA sequence: TGTGCCAGCAGCTTAGGGGCCGGGTATGGCAATCAGCCCCAGCATTTT. This sequence encodes CASSLGAGYGNQPQHF. This chain uses TRBV11-3 with TRBJ1-5; D uncertain. V shed 1 base and J shed 2 bases, with 12 bases lying between them. The length of the CDR3 is 16 residues. Per germline, CDR1 SGHNT and CDR2 YENEEA.

This chain links TRBV10-1 with TRBJ1-2, with D hard to call. V lost 5 bases and J 2 bases, leaving 9 bases between the germline ends. Germline CDR1 WNHNN, CDR2 SYGVQD (reference sequence). This CDR3 region has 13 residues. CDR3 coding DNA: TGCGCCAGCAGTCGCAGTGGGAACTATGGCTACACCTTC. Its translation is CASSRSGNYGYTF.

The chain employs TRBV7-9 and TRBJ1-2, with D unclear. The CDR3 totals 14 residues. The ends were cut back, 3 bases at V and 6 bases at J, with 14 bases in the middle. CDR1 SEHNR and CDR2 FQNEAQ come from the germline V gene (reference sequence). DNA of the CDR3: TGTGCCAGCAGCTTGGTCTCTACAGCGAATGGCTACACCTTC. It codes for CASSLVSTANGYTF.

V is TRBV7-9 and J is TRBJ1-1; 7 nucleotides line up with TRBD1. Per germline, CDR1 SEHNR and CDR2 FQNEAQ (reference sequence). The CDR3 loop spans 15 amino acids. J gave up 1 base and V 3 bases, and 5 bases lay outside the gene matches. CDR3 DNA sequence: TGTGCCAGCAGCTTGTGGTCAGGGGGGAACACTGAAGCTTTCTTT. Its translation is CASSLWSGGNTEAFF.

The CDR3 loop is CASSPPEDYTNTEAFF. The CDR3 nucleotides read TGTGCCAGCTCACCACCGGAGGATTATACAAACACTGAAGCTTTCTTT. The rearrangement uses TRBV18 and TRBJ1-1; D is undetermined. Deletions cut 0 bases from V and 2 bases from J, with 13 bases between. Germline assignment: CDR1 KGHSH and CDR2 LQKENI. This CDR3 has 16 amino acids.

The chain recombines TRBV24-1 with TRBJ2-7; D is uncertain. The CDR3 runs to 15 residues. The V and J ends lost 9 bases and 2 bases respectively, with 19 bases between them. Germline V gene data show CDR1 as KGHDR and CDR2 as SFDVKD. The CDR3 DNA sequence: TGTGCCACCCCATCGATGGGTGTAGGGACCTACGAGCAGTACTTC. Translation: CATPSMGVGTYEQYF.

The CDR3 reads CASSQENLAGAPDTQYF. For the CDR3, the DNA is TGTGCCAGCAGCCAAGAAAATCTAGCGGGAGCCCCAGATACGCAGTATTTT. The rearrangement joins TRBV3-1 (or the pseudogene TRBV3-2) to TRBJ2-3; 10 bases line up with TRBD2. Trimming took 0 bases from V and 4 from J; bases not matched to a gene: 7. CDR1 and CDR2 (germline): LGHDT, YNNKEL (reference sequence). The CDR3 totals 17 residues.

This chain uses TRBV18 with TRBJ2-4, with a weak D call TRBD2 (6 bases). Trimming cost V 1 base and J 1 base, with 17 bases left between them. There are 18 residues in the CDR3. Per the germline V gene, CDR1 is KGHSH and CDR2 is LQKENI. DNA of the CDR3: TGTGCCAGCTCACCACTTACTACAGGCGGGACGGCCAAAAACATTCAGTACTTC. Translation: CASSPLTTGGTAKNIQYF.